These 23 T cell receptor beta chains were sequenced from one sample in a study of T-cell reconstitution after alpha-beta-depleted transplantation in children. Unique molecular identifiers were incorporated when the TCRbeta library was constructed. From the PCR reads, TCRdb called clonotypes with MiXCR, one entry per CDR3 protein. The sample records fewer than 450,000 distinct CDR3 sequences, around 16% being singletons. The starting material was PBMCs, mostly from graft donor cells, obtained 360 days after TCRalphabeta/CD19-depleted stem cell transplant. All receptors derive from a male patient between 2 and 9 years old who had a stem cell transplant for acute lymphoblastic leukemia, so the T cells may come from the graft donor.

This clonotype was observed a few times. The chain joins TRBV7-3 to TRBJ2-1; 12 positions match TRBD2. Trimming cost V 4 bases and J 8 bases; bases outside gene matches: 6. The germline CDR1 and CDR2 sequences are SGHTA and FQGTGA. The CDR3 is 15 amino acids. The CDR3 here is CASSYRLAGADEQFF. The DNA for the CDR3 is TGTGCCAGCAGCTACCGACTAGCGGGAGCCGATGAGCAGTTCTTC.

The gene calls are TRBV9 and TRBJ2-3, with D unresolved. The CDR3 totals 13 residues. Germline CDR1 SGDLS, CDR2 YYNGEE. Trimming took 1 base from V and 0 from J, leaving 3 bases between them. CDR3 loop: CASSVLSTDTQYF. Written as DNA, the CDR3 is TGTGCCAGCAGCGTACTTAGCACAGATACGCAGTATTTT.

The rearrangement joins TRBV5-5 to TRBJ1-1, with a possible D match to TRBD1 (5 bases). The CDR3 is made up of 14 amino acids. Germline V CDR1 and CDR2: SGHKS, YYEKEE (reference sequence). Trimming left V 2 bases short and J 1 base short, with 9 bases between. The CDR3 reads CASSFPDRNTEAFF. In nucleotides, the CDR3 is TGTGCCAGCAGCTTCCCAGACAGGAACACTGAAGCTTTCTTT. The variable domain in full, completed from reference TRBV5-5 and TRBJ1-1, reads DAGVTQSPTHLIKTRGQQVTLRCSPISGHKSVSWYQQVLGQGPQFIFQYYEKEERGRGNFPDRFSARQFPNYSSELNVNALLLGDSALYLCASSFPDRNTEAFFGQGTRLTVV.

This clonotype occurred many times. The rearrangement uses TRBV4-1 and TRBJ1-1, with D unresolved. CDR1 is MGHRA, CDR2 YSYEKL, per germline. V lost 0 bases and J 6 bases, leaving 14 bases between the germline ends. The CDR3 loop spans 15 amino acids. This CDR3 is CASSQEGFSGSEAFF. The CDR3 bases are TGCGCCAGCAGCCAAGAAGGTTTCTCGGGGTCTGAAGCTTTCTTT.

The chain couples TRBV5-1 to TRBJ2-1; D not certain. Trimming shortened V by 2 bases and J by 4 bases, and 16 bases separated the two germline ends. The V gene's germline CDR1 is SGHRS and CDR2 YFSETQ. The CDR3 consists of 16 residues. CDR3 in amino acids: CASSFGSDQPYNEQFF. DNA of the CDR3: TGCGCCAGCAGCTTTGGGTCGGACCAGCCGTACAATGAGCAGTTCTTC. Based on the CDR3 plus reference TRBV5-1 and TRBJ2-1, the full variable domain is KAGVTQTPRYLIKTRGQQVTLSCSPISGHRSVSWYQQTPGQGLQFLFEYFSETQRNKGNFPGRFSGRQFSNSRSEMNVSTLELGDSALYLCASSFGSDQPYNEQFFGPGTRLTVL.

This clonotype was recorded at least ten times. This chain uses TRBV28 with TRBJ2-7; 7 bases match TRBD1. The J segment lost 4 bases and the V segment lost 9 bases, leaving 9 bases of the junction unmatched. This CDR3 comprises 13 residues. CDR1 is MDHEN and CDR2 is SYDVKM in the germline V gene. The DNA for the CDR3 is TGTGCCAGTCGGGACAGTCCCCTGTACGAGCAGTACTTC. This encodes CASRDSPLYEQYF.

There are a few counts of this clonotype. CDR3 DNA sequence: TGTGCCAGCAGCTTGACAATCGCGGGCCTTCGGCGGGGCAATGAGCAGTTCTTC. Protein: CASSLTIAGLRRGNEQFF. The rearrangement joins TRBV11-1 to TRBJ2-1; the D gene is possibly TRBD2 (6 bases). The CDR3 is made up of 18 amino acids. Trimming shortened V by 3 bases and J by 6 bases, and 24 bases separated the two germline ends. Per germline, CDR1 SGHAT and CDR2 FQDESV (reference sequence).

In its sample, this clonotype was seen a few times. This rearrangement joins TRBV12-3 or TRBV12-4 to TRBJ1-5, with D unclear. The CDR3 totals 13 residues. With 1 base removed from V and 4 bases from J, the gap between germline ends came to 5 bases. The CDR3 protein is CASSLEENQPQHF. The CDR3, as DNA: TGTGCCAGCAGTTTAGAGGAAAATCAGCCCCAGCATTTT.

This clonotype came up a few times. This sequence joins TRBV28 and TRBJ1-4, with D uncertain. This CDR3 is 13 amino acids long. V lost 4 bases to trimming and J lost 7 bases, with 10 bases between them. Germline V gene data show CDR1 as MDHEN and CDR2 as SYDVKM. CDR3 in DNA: TGTGCCAGCAGTTCCGCCCCTCCTGAAAAACTGTTTTTT. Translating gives CASSSAPPEKLFF. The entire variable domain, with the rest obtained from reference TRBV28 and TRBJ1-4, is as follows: DVKVTQSSRYLVKRTGEKVFLECVQDMDHENMFWYRQDPGLGLRLIYFSYDVKMKEKGDIPEGYSVSREKKERFSLILESASTNQTSMYLCASSSAPPEKLFFGSGTQLSVL.

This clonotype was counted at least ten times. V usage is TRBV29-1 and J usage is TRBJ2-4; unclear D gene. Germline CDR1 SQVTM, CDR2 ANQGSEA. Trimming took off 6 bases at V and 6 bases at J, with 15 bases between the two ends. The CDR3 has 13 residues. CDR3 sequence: CSVSSGSRNIQYF. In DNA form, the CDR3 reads TGCAGCGTCTCCTCCGGATCCCGAAACATTCAGTACTTC.

The CDR3, as DNA: TGCGCCAGCAGTGGGCGGACAGTGGGAACAGATACGCAGTATTTT. It yields the protein CASSGRTVGTDTQYF. The chain combines TRBV5-1 with TRBJ2-3; D may be TRBD1 (6 bases). The V gene's germline CDR1 is SGHRS and CDR2 YFSETQ. The V end was cut by 5 bases, the J end by 3 bases, with 16 bases between. The CDR3 sequence is 15 residues long.

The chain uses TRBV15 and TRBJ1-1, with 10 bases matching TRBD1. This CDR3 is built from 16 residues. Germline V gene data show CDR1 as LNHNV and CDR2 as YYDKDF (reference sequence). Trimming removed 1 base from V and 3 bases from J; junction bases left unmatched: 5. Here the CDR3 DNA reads TGTGCCACCAGCAGAGGGACAGGGGGATATGACACTGAAGCTTTCTTT. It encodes CATSRGTGGYDTEAFF.

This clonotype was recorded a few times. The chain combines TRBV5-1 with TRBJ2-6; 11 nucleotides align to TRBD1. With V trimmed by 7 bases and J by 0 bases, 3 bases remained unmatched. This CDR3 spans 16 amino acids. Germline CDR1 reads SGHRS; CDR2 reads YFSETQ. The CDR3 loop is CASGTGGSSGANVLTF. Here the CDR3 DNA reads TGCGCCAGCGGGACAGGGGGGTCCTCTGGGGCCAACGTCCTGACTTTC.

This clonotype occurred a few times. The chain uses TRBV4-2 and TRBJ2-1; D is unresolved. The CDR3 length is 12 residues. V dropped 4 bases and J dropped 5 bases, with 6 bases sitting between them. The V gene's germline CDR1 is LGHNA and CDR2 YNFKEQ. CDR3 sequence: CASSPPDNEQFF. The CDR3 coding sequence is TGTGCCAGCAGCCCCCCTGACAATGAGCAGTTCTTC.

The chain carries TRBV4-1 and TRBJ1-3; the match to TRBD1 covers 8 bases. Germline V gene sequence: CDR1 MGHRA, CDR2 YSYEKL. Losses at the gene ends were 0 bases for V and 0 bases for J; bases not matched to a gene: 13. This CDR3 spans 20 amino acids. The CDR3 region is CASSQDGRGTGRISGNTIYF. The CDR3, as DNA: TGCGCCAGCAGCCAAGACGGTCGTGGGACAGGCCGAATCTCTGGAAACACCATATATTTT.

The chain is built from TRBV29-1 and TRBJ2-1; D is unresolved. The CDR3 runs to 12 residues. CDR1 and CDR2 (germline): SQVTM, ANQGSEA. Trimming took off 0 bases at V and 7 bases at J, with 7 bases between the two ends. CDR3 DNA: TGCAGCGTTGAAGATTGGCTGAATGAGCAGTTCTTC. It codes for CSVEDWLNEQFF.

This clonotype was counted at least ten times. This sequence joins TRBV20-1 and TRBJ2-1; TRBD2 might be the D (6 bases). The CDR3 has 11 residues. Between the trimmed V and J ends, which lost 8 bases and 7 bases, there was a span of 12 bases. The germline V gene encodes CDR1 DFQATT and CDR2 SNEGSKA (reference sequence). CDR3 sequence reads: CSSPEGNEQFF. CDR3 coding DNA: TGCAGTTCCCCGGAGGGGAATGAGCAGTTCTTC.

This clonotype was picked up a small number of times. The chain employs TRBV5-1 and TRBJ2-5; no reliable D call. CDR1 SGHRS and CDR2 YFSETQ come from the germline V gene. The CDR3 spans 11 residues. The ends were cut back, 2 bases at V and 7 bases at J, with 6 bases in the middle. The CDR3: CASSFRATQYF. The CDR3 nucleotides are TGCGCCAGCAGCTTTCGAGCGACCCAGTACTTC.

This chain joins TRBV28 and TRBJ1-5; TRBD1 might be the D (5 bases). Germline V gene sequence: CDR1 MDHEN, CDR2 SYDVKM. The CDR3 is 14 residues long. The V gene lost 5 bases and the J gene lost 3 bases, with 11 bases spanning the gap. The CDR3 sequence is CASSARQPNQPQHF. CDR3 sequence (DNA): TGTGCCAGCAGTGCCCGACAGCCCAATCAGCCCCAGCATTTT. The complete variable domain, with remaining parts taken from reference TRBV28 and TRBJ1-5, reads DVKVTQSSRYLVKRTGEKVFLECVQDMDHENMFWYRQDPGLGLRLIYFSYDVKMKEKGDIPEGYSVSREKKERFSLILESASTNQTSMYLCASSARQPNQPQHFGDGTRLSIL.

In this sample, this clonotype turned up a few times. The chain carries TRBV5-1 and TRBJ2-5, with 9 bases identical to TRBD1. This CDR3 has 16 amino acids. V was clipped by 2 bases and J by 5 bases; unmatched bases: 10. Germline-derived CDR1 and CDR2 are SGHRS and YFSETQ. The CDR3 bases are TGCGCCAGCAGCTTACTAGGGACAGGGCGAGGGGAGACCCAGTACTTC. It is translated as CASSLLGTGRGETQYF.

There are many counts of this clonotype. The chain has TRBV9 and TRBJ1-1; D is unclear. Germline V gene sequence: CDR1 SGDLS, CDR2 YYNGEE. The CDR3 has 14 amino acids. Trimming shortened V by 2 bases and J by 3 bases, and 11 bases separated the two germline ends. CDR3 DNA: TGTGCCAGCAGCGTTGATGGGCTGGACACTGAAGCTTTCTTT. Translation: CASSVDGLDTEAFF.

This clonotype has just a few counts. DNA of the CDR3: TGTGCCAGCGTTTCAGGCTACGAGCAGTACTTC. Its translation is CASVSGYEQYF. The genes are TRBV11-2 and TRBJ2-7; no reliable D call. The CDR3 runs to 11 residues. Germline loops: CDR1 SGHAT, CDR2 FQNNGV. Trimming removed 8 bases from V and 3 bases from J, with 8 bases in between.

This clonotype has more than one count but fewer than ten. The DNA of the CDR3 is TGTGCCAGCAGCTTAAGTCCGCCTAGCCGGGGCACAGATACGCAGTATTTT. Its translation is CASSLSPPSRGTDTQYF. This chain uses TRBV7-2 with TRBJ2-3, with D perhaps TRBD2 (5 bases). Germline V gene data show CDR1 as SGHTA and CDR2 as FQGNSA. Trimming stripped 2 bases from V and 1 base from J, with 16 bases between. This CDR3 contains 17 residues.